A selection of T cell receptor beta chains follows, all from one sample in a study of T-cell reconstitution after alpha-beta-depleted transplantation in children. TCRdb reprocessed the PCR reads via MiXCR and lists one record per CDR3 protein. This sample has fewer than 350,000 distinct CDR3 sequences, with 10% found just once. The sequenced sample was PBMCs, obtained before TCRalphabeta/CD19-depleted stem cell transplant. These receptors were collected from a boy younger than two with acute myeloid leukemia, due to receive a stem cell transplant. The CDR3 runs from the conserved cysteine through the conserved F or W. The D gene is left open where the match is weak. Clone size is not always given. Where it is, it says once, few, many or a class for expanded clones.

cdr3_aa cdr3_nt clone_size j_call v_call d_call
CASSSGGGLNEQFF TGTGCCAGCAGTTCTGGCGGGGGGCTCAATGAGCAGTTCTTC many TRBJ2-1 TRBV27 TRBD2
CASGGQFSNQPQHF TGTGCCAGCGGGGGACAGTTCAGCAATCAGCCCCAGCATTTT few TRBJ1-5 TRBV19 TRBD1
CSVEGGQGAVGYTF TGCAGCGTTGAAGGGGGACAGGGGGCCGTTGGCTACACCTTC many TRBJ1-2 TRBV29-1 TRBD1
CASSLRQGWTDTQYF TGTGCCAGCAGTCTCCGACAGGGGTGGACAGATACGCAGTATTTT many TRBJ2-3 TRBV12-3/TRBV12-4 TRBD1
CSVAQGLYNEQFF TGCAGCGTTGCGCAGGGCCTCTACAATGAGCAGTTCTTC many TRBJ2-1 TRBV29-1 .
CASSSSAGTGYSYEQYF TGTGCCAGCAGCTCATCCGCCGGGACAGGGTACTCCTACGAGCAGTACTTC . TRBJ2-7 TRBV7-2 TRBD1
CASSFELHEQYF TGTGCCAGCAGTTTTGAACTGCACGAGCAGTACTTC many TRBJ2-7 TRBV12-3/TRBV12-4 .
CASSYSIDQPQHF TGTGCCAGCAGTTACTCGATTGATCAGCCCCAGCATTTT . TRBJ1-5 TRBV6-6 .
CASSQVDSGLQETQYF TGTGCCAGCAGCCAAGTAGACAGCGGGTTACAAGAGACCCAGTACTTC many TRBJ2-5 TRBV4-2 .
CASSVGALNQPQHF TGTGCCAGCAGCGTAGGGGCCCTAAATCAGCCCCAGCATTTT . TRBJ1-5 TRBV9 .
CASKRLSGTYEQYF TGTGCCAGCAAGCGACTAAGCGGTACCTACGAGCAGTACTTC many TRBJ2-7 TRBV6-2/TRBV6-3 .
CGGRSTGELFF TGCGGGGGTAGGAGCACCGGGGAGCTGTTTTTT many TRBJ2-2 TRBV20-1 .
CASSSQGIGGELFF TGCGCCAGCAGCTCGCAGGGGATTGGCGGGGAGCTGTTTTTT . TRBJ2-2 TRBV5-1 .